The 19 T cell receptor beta chains below come from one sample, sequenced in a study of patients and donors after allogeneic stem cell transplantation. Using its own MiXCR run on the RT-PCR reads, TCRdb lists one record per CDR3 protein. The repertoire holds approximately 200,000 distinct CDR3 sequences, with roughly two fifths as singletons. The sample was blood, either unsorted or a sorted T cell fraction (not recorded which). Every receptor here comes from a human donor who was either an allogeneic HSCT recipient or a stem cell or donor lymphocyte infusion donor (not recorded which). It is not recorded whose cells these are; they may come from a transplant donor.

This clonotype appeared a few times. The V call is TRBV10-3, the J call TRBJ1-3; possibly TRBD1 for D (5 bases). Germline V gene lookup returns CDR1 ENHRY and CDR2 SYGVKD. The CDR3 covers 17 residues. Trimming pared 3 bases from V and 0 bases from J, leaving 15 bases between. CDR3 in amino acids: CAISDPGTGDSGNTIYF. The CDR3 nucleotides read TGTGCCATCAGTGACCCTGGGACCGGAGACTCTGGAAACACCATATATTTT.

The V gene is TRBV4-3, the J gene TRBJ1-5; possible D gene TRBD1, 5 bases. V lost 3 bases to trimming and J lost 3 bases, with 9 bases between them. The CDR3 runs 14 residues. Germline values: CDR1 LGHNA, CDR2 YSLEER. The CDR3 reads CASSQGRDNQPQHF. The CDR3 DNA is TGCGCCAGCAGCCAGGGGCGAGACAATCAGCCCCAGCATTTT.

This clonotype has a handful of counts. The V and J genes are TRBV7-9 and TRBJ2-2; TRBD2 matches at 7 bases. Per germline, CDR1 SEHNR and CDR2 FQNEAQ (reference sequence). This CDR3 is 15 amino acids long. The trim removed 3 bases at V and 2 bases at J, leaving 3 bases unmatched. The CDR3 DNA is TGTGCCAGCAGCTTTCTAGCGGATAACACCGGGGAGCTGTTTTTT. It codes for CASSFLADNTGELFF.

This rearrangement joins TRBV11-1 to TRBJ2-5, with D possibly TRBD1 on 6 matching bases. This CDR3 contains 15 residues. V shed 7 bases and J shed 3 bases, with 18 bases lying between them. From germline, CDR1 is SGHAT and CDR2 FQDESV (reference sequence). CDR3 sequence reads: CASTTGDRREETQYF. The CDR3 region has the DNA TGTGCCAGCACCACCGGTGACAGGCGCGAAGAGACCCAGTACTTC.

This clonotype was counted only a few times. The chain couples TRBV28 to TRBJ2-2; D is unresolved. The germline V and J ends were trimmed by 2 bases and 2 bases, with 9 bases remaining between them. The CDR3 contains 15 residues. The germline V gene encodes CDR1 MDHEN and CDR2 SYDVKM. CDR3 coding DNA: TGTGCCAGCAGTTTAGGTCTCCGAAACACCGGGGAGCTGTTTTTT. Translated: CASSLGLRNTGELFF. The full variable domain, its missing parts supplied by reference TRBV28 and TRBJ2-2, is DVKVTQSSRYLVKRTGEKVFLECVQDMDHENMFWYRQDPGLGLRLIYFSYDVKMKEKGDIPEGYSVSREKKERFSLILESASTNQTSMYLCASSLGLRNTGELFFGEGSRLTVL.

This clonotype was seen just once. This chain joins TRBV3-1 and TRBJ1-1; D not resolved. Trimming cost V 1 base and J 6 bases, with 12 bases left between them. Germline lookup yields CDR1 LGHDT and CDR2 YNNKEL (reference sequence). The CDR3 runs 14 residues. The CDR3 is CASSQGAGTAEAFF. CDR3 DNA: TGTGCCAGCAGCCAAGGGGCAGGCACGGCTGAAGCTTTCTTT.

The V gene is TRBV29-1, the J gene TRBJ2-7, with TRBD1 as a possible D gene (6 bases). CDR3 length equals 14 residues. V gave up 1 base and J gave up 3 bases, with 13 bases separating them. The germline gives CDR1 SQVTM, CDR2 ANQGSEA. DNA of the CDR3: TGCAGCGTTGAAGTCAGGGGCCGACGCTACGAGCAGTACTTC. Translated, it gives CSVEVRGRRYEQYF.

This clonotype came up a few times. The genes are TRBV5-1 and TRBJ1-2, with 9 bases lining up with TRBD1. Per the germline V gene, CDR1 is SGHRS and CDR2 is YFSETQ. With V trimmed by 0 bases and J by 8 bases, 5 bases remained unmatched. CDR3 length: 14 amino acids. In DNA form, the CDR3 reads TGCGCCAGCAGCTTGGCCGGGACAGGGACAGGCTACACCTTC. Protein product: CASSLAGTGTGYTF.

This clonotype was seen a few times. The chain links TRBV2 to TRBJ1-5; D gene uncertain. The CDR3 contains 13 residues. Germline CDR1 is SNHLY and CDR2 is FYNNEI. V lost 6 bases, J lost 9 bases, and 15 bases lay in between. The CDR3 DNA follows: TGTGCCAGCAGGGGCCGGGCCGCCGGGCCCCAGCATTTT. It translates to CASRGRAAGPQHF.

V is TRBV19 and J is TRBJ2-1; 16 positions agree with TRBD2. The CDR3 length is 18 residues. The V gene's germline CDR1 is LNHDA and CDR2 SQIVND (reference sequence). V was pared by 10 bases and J by 2 bases, with 11 bases of the junction left unmatched. CDR3 bases: TGTGCCACCTTGGGACTAGCGGGAGGGCCGATGGCCTACAATGAGCAGTTCTTC. Amino acid sequence: CATLGLAGGPMAYNEQFF.

V and J are TRBV5-1 and TRBJ1-2, with D unclear. The CDR3 sequence is 13 residues long. V was clipped by 4 bases and J by 0 bases, with 7 bases between them. Germline assignment: CDR1 SGHRS and CDR2 YFSETQ. Here the CDR3 reads CASSREANYGYTF. The CDR3 DNA reads as TGCGCCAGCAGCCGGGAAGCTAACTATGGCTACACCTTC.

This clonotype occurred once. V gene TRBV7-2 combines with J gene TRBJ1-4; 7 bases map to TRBD1. The length of the CDR3 is 17 residues. Trimming took 4 bases from V and 8 from J; bases not matched to a gene: 16. Germline values: CDR1 SGHTA, CDR2 FQGNSA. CDR3 loop: CASSSRPDRVEEEKLFF. CDR3 sequence (DNA): TGTGCCAGCAGCTCCCGACCCGACAGGGTGGAAGAAGAAAAACTGTTTTTT.

This clonotype was found a few times. The rearrangement uses TRBV6-2 or TRBV6-3 and TRBJ2-7; TRBD1 aligns across 7 bases. The V segment lost 2 bases and the J segment 0 bases; nucleotides outside the gene matches: 1. Germline V gene lookup returns CDR1 MNHEY and CDR2 SVGEGT. This CDR3 comprises 14 residues. This chain's CDR3 is CASSYTGVSYEQYF. In DNA, the CDR3 is TGTGCCAGCAGTTACACAGGGGTCTCCTACGAGCAGTACTTC.

This clonotype was detected a few times. This chain uses TRBV29-1 with TRBJ2-2; D gene unclear. Germline V CDR1 and CDR2: SQVTM, ANQGSEA. The CDR3 is 12 amino acids. The V and J ends lost 1 base and 5 bases respectively, with 5 bases between them. The chain's CDR3 is CSVEGGTGELFF. Here the CDR3 DNA reads TGCAGCGTTGAAGGGGGAACCGGGGAGCTGTTTTTT.

The chain has TRBV29-1 and TRBJ1-1; no clear D gene. V was clipped by 2 bases and J by 0 bases, with 16 bases between them. There are 16 residues in the CDR3. CDR1 is SQVTM, CDR2 ANQGSEA, per germline. The CDR3 sequence: CSVEPRPVKMNTEAFF. The DNA of the CDR3 is TGCAGCGTTGAACCCCGGCCAGTTAAAATGAACACTGAAGCTTTCTTT.

The chain combines TRBV18 with TRBJ2-2; D not certain. The germline CDR1 and CDR2 sequences are KGHSH and LQKENI. The CDR3 consists of 12 residues. Trimming left V 3 bases short and J 6 bases short, with 5 bases between. CDR3 region: CASSPFSGELFF. The DNA for the CDR3 is TGTGCCAGCTCACCTTTCTCCGGGGAGCTGTTTTTT.

This clonotype was seen a single time. V and J are TRBV4-3 and TRBJ1-1; D may be TRBD1 (5 bases). V lost 1 base and J lost 10, with 13 bases in between. Germline V lookup: CDR1 LGHNA, CDR2 YSLEER. The CDR3 is 13 residues long. CDR3 DNA sequence: TGCGCCAGCAGCCAAGCCAGGGCAGGAACAGCTTTCTTT. Protein product: CASSQARAGTAFF.

Only a few counts were recorded for this clonotype. The rearrangement links TRBV6-6 to TRBJ1-4; 7 bases align to TRBD1. CDR3 length: 17 residues. After removal of 2 bases from V and 6 bases from J, the junction contained 12 bases not matched to a gene. Germline lookup yields CDR1 MNHNY and CDR2 SVGAGI (reference sequence). CDR3 sequence (DNA): TGTGCCAGCAGTTACCTCGAGATACAGGGGCGCCATGAAAAACTGTTTTTT. It yields the protein CASSYLEIQGRHEKLFF.

This clonotype turned up a few times. The V gene is TRBV20-1, the J gene TRBJ1-1; 9 bases align to TRBD1. The length of the CDR3 is 14 residues. The germline CDR1 and CDR2 sequences are DFQATT and SNEGSKA (reference sequence). Losses at the gene ends were 5 bases for V and 5 bases for J; bases not matched to a gene: 9. DNA of the CDR3: TGCAGTGCTCCGATTACAGGGGGCAAAACTGAAGCTTTCTTT. Encoded protein: CSAPITGGKTEAFF.